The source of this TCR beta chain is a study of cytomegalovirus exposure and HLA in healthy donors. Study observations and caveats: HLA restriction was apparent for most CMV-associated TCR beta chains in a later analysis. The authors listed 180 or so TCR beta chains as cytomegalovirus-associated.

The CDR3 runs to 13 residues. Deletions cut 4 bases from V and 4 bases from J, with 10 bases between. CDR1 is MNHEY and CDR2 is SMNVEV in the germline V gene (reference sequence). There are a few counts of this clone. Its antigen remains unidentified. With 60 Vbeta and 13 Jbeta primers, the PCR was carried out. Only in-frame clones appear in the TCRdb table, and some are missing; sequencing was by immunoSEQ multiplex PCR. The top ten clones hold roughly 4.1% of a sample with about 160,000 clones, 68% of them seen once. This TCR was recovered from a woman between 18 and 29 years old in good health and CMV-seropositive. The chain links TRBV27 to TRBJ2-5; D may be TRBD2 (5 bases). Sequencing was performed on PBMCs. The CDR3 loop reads CASSWIGGETQYF. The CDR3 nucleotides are TGTGCCAGCAGTTGGATAGGAGGAGAGACCCAGTACTTC.